The T cell receptor beta chain described here comes from a study of blood T cell repertoires in COVID-19. Across the study: From the United States, Italy and Spain came samples of acute and convalescent COVID-19. Sources were T cells, B-cell-depleted T cells, or PBMCs; the material itself was cDNA or gDNA.

Methods used by the authors: Estimation of nucleated cell counts was performed using reference gene primer amplification. The protocol was immunoSEQ multiplex PCR, while the TCRdb copy is restricted to in-frame clones and leaves out a portion. V and J calls and clone size are given by that table; D and trimming were obtained from the DNA. The sample gives approximately 290,000 clones, around 89% of which show up once; about 0.8% is in the top ten. CDR3 length: 14 residues. Per the germline V gene, CDR1 is MNHEY and CDR2 is SVGAGI. The V end was cut by 6 bases, the J end by 0 bases, with 8 bases between. This clone has just a few counts.

The clonotype originates from a man aged 25 to 40 with acute or convalescent COVID-19. Sequencing used peripheral blood. The chain is built from TRBV6-5 and TRBJ1-4, with D unclear. Here the CDR3 DNA reads TGTGCCAGCAGCTCGGGAGCAACTAATGAAAAACTGTTTTTT. This codes for CASSSGATNEKLFF.